The rows below give T cell receptor beta chains drawn from one sample of a study of blood T cell repertoires in COVID-19. Sequencing was performed with immunoSEQ multiplex PCR; in TCRdb, only in-frame clones are kept and a portion is missing. The sample lists 47,000 or so clones, approximately 85% occurring once. Sequencing was performed on peripheral blood. The source is a woman aged 60-75 years with acute or convalescent COVID-19. Each CDR3 is given with its conserved first and last residue. Each record gives: clone size, V gene, J gene, D gene, CDR3 protein, CDR3 DNA. The D gene is left open where the match is weak. Clone size is not always given. Where it is, it says once, few, many or a class for expanded clones.

-	TRBV10-3	TRBJ2-1	TRBD2	CAISVSTSASEQFF	TGTGCCATCAGTGTATCGACTAGCGCGTCTGAGCAGTTCTTC
-	TRBV3-1/TRBV3-2	TRBJ1-4	-	CASSDRGNSGEKLFF	TGTGCCAGCAGCGATAGGGGAAACTCAGGGGAAAAACTGTTTTTT
-	TRBV13	TRBJ2-2	TRBD1	CASRGQGYIGELFF	TGTGCCAGCAGGGGACAGGGATATATCGGGGAGCTGTTTTTT
-	TRBV7-8	TRBJ2-7	-	CASSLTDSYEQYF	TGTGCCAGCAGCTTAACAGACTCCTACGAGCAGTACTTC
once	TRBV29-1	TRBJ1-4	-	CSVGAGRGSYEKLFF	TGCAGCGTGGGGGCAGGGCGTGGCTCGTACGAAAAACTGTTTTTT
-	TRBV5-7	TRBJ1-5	-	CASSFGGASNQPQHF	TGTGCCAGCAGCTTCGGGGGGGCGAGCAATCAGCCCCAGCATTTT
-	TRBV7-2	TRBJ2-5	-	CASSLAQAQETQYF	TGTGCCAGCAGCTTGGCACAGGCCCAAGAGACCCAGTACTTC
-	TRBV3-1/TRBV3-2	TRBJ1-2	TRBD1	CASSNRNIREFGTGLFYGYTF	TGTGCCAGCAGCAATCGTAACATTCGGGAGTTCGGGACAGGGCTTTTCTATGGCTACACCTTC
few	TRBV6-6	TRBJ2-7	-	CASSTDYYEQYF	TGTGCCAGCAGTACCGACTACTACGAGCAGTACTTC
-	TRBV12-3/TRBV12-4	TRBJ1-5	TRBD1	CASSRDRDQPQHF	TGTGCCAGCAGCCGGGACAGGGACCAGCCCCAGCATTTT
-	TRBV18	TRBJ1-6	TRBD1	CASSRKGAEPLHF	TGTGCCAGCTCACGAAAGGGGGCGGAGCCCCTCCACTTT
few	TRBV30	TRBJ1-2	TRBD1	CACRDSNYGYTF	TGTGCCTGCCGGGACAGCAACTATGGCTACACCTTC
-	TRBV12-2	TRBJ2-3	-	CASRLTSGGTDTQYF	TGTGCAAGTCGCTTAACGAGCGGGGGCACAGATACGCAGTATTTT
once	TRBV19	TRBJ2-3	-	CASRLAGDTQYF	TGTGCCAGTCGGCTGGCGGGGGATACGCAGTATTTT
once	TRBV6-5	TRBJ2-1	TRBD1	CASRAAGQVYNEQFF	TGTGCCAGCAGGGCGGCGGGACAGGTCTACAATGAGCAGTTCTTC
-	TRBV3-1/TRBV3-2	TRBJ1-6	-	CASSHETGTNNSPLHF	TGTGCCAGCAGCCACGAAACCGGGACAAATAATTCACCCCTCCACTTT
-	TRBV18	TRBJ1-2	-	CASSPRQDGDGYTF	TGTGCCAGCTCACCAAGGCAGGACGGGGATGGCTACACCTTC
-	TRBV4-1	TRBJ1-2	-	CASSQGQEFYGYGYTF	TGCGCCAGCAGCCAGGGGCAGGAGTTCTACGGCTATGGCTACACCTTC
-	TRBV7-3	TRBJ2-1	-	CASSFDRSSYNEQFF	TGTGCCAGCAGCTTTGATAGGAGCTCCTACAATGAGCAGTTCTTC
-	TRBV6-5	TRBJ1-2	-	CAIQAGFGYTF	TGTGCCATCCAGGCAGGGTTTGGCTACACCTTC
-	TRBV5-1	TRBJ2-5	TRBD1	CASSFTTGSKETQYF	TGCGCCAGCAGCTTTACGACAGGGTCTAAAGAGACCCAGTACTTC
-	TRBV19	TRBJ2-7	-	CASSPKGGGTYEQYF	TGTGCCAGTAGTCCCAAAGGGGGGGGAACCTACGAGCAGTACTTC
-	TRBV15	TRBJ1-4	-	CATSRDPGGTNEKLFF	TGTGCCACCAGCAGAGATCCGGGGGGAACTAATGAAAAACTGTTTTTT
-	TRBV30	TRBJ1-5	-	CAWSTGTLNQPQHF	TGTGCCTGGAGTACCGGGACTTTGAATCAGCCCCAGCATTTT
-	TRBV3-1/TRBV3-2	TRBJ2-1	TRBD2	CASSHGLADNEQFF	TGTGCCAGCAGCCACGGACTAGCGGACAATGAGCAGTTCTTC
-	TRBV9	TRBJ1-6	-	CASSVGGDASSPLHF	TGTGCCAGCAGCGTAGGCGGGGATGCGAGCTCACCCCTCCACTTT
-	TRBV19	TRBJ1-1	-	CASRGGVATGTEAFF	TGTGCCAGTAGGGGGGGGGTAGCCACCGGCACTGAAGCTTTCTTT
few	TRBV27	TRBJ2-7	TRBD2	CASSYSGSLEQYF	TGTGCCAGCAGTTATAGCGGGAGTTTGGAGCAGTACTTC
-	TRBV6-2/TRBV6-3	TRBJ2-5	TRBD2	CASSDGTSGRLVLGTQYF	TGTGCCAGCAGCGACGGTACTAGCGGGAGATTAGTTTTGGGGACCCAGTACTTC
few	TRBV9	TRBJ1-6	-	CASSVVGQGSILDSPLHF	TGTGCCAGCAGCGTAGTCGGCCAGGGAAGCATTTTGGATTCACCCCTCCACTTT
-	TRBV7-2	TRBJ2-7	-	CASSLVSGPDYEQYF	TGTGCCAGCAGCTTAGTTTCTGGCCCCGACTACGAGCAGTACTTC
-	TRBV18	TRBJ1-5	TRBD1	CASSPGQGARQPQHF	TGTGCCAGCTCACCGGGACAGGGGGCTCGACAGCCCCAGCATTTT
-	TRBV5-1	TRBJ1-2	-	CASSLAWGAGNGYTF	TGCGCCAGCAGCTTGGCCTGGGGCGCAGGGAATGGCTACACCTTC
-	TRBV5-1	TRBJ1-1	-	CASSGGTVNTEAFF	TGCGCCAGCAGCGGGGGGACGGTGAACACTGAAGCTTTCTTT
few	TRBV5-1	TRBJ2-1	-	CASSAKAGVSNEQFF	TGCGCCAGCAGCGCGAAGGCAGGGGTCAGCAATGAGCAGTTCTTC
-	TRBV10-2	TRBJ1-5	-	CASREGQVNQPQHF	TGCGCCAGCAGGGAAGGACAAGTTAATCAGCCCCAGCATTTT
-	TRBV28	TRBJ1-4	-	CASSLRTRRAAEKLFF	TGTGCCAGCAGTTTACGGACGCGGCGGGCAGCTGAAAAACTGTTTTTT
few	TRBV7-2	TRBJ2-5	-	CASSEGGGSETQYF	TGTGCCAGCAGCGAAGGGGGGGGCTCTGAGACCCAGTACTTC
few	TRBV7-9	TRBJ1-4	-	CASSLTGPGEKLFF	TGTGCCAGCAGCTTAACAGGGCCTGGTGAAAAACTGTTTTTT
-	TRBV6-5	TRBJ1-2	-	CASSYSLSGADYGYTF	TGTGCCAGCAGTTACTCTCTATCTGGGGCAGACTATGGCTACACCTTC
-	TRBV20-1	TRBJ2-7	-	CSTSLHYEQYF	TGCAGCACTAGTTTACACTACGAGCAGTACTTC
-	TRBV5-4	TRBJ1-1	TRBD1	CASRDGAGGDFRNTEAFF	TGTGCCAGCAGAGATGGGGCAGGGGGCGATTTCCGGAACACTGAAGCTTTCTTT
-	TRBV5-1	TRBJ2-3	-	CASSLSGTRDTQYF	TGCGCCAGCAGCTTGTCTGGTACTAGAGATACGCAGTATTTT
few	TRBV29-1	TRBJ1-2	TRBD1	CSVRTGGRLPGYTF	TGCAGCGTTCGGACAGGGGGCAGATTACCTGGCTACACCTTC
-	TRBV9	TRBJ2-3	TRBD2	CASSAPPGLAGGGNTDTQYF	TGTGCCAGCAGCGCGCCGCCGGGACTAGCGGGGGGAGGAAACACAGATACGCAGTATTTT
-	TRBV7-2	TRBJ2-1	TRBD2	CASSLGLAGGAPNEQFF	TGTGCCAGCAGCTTAGGACTAGCGGGAGGGGCCCCCAATGAGCAGTTCTTC
-	TRBV11-2	TRBJ2-5	-	CASSARQVRETQYF	TGTGCCAGCAGCGCTCGACAGGTTCGAGAGACCCAGTACTTC
once	TRBV9	TRBJ1-3	-	CASSVGLGALGGNTIYF	TGTGCCAGCAGCGTAGGATTGGGGGCCCTCGGGGGAAACACCATATATTTT
-	TRBV19	TRBJ1-2	TRBD1	CASSERDSSYGYTF	TGTGCCAGTAGTGAGAGGGACAGTAGCTATGGCTACACCTTC
-	TRBV27	TRBJ2-1	-	CASSLISGNYNEQFF	TGTGCCAGCAGTTTAATTAGCGGAAACTACAATGAGCAGTTCTTC
once	TRBV5-4	TRBJ2-1	-	CASSLKGLRISGNNEQFF	TGTGCCAGCAGCTTGAAGGGACTCCGGATCTCGGGAAACAATGAGCAGTTCTTC
-	TRBV3-1/TRBV3-2	TRBJ2-1	TRBD2	CASSQTRGLATYNEQFF	TGTGCCAGCAGCCAGACCCGGGGACTAGCGACGTACAATGAGCAGTTCTTC
-	TRBV30	TRBJ2-1	TRBD2	CAWSVGLAGTNEQFF	TGTGCCTGGAGTGTGGGTCTAGCGGGAACTAATGAGCAGTTCTTC
-	TRBV30	TRBJ1-1	-	CAWGARDTEAFF	TGTGCCTGGGGGGCCAGGGACACTGAAGCTTTCTTT
-	TRBV6-2/TRBV6-3	TRBJ2-5	-	CASSYNLHRRGAGQETQYF	TGTGCCAGCAGTTACAATTTACATCGGCGGGGCGCGGGCCAAGAGACCCAGTACTTC
-	TRBV19	TRBJ1-6	-	CASSATVKYSPLHF	TGTGCCAGTAGTGCCACAGTTAAGTATTCACCCCTCCACTTT
-	TRBV7-2	TRBJ2-3	-	CASSLYTDTQYF	TGTGCCAGCAGCCTCTACACAGATACGCAGTATTTT